A selection of T cell receptor beta chains follows, all from one sample in a study of naive CD8 T cells in extremely preterm neonates. The method was immunoSEQ multiplex PCR; TCRdb's version includes in-frame clones alone and lacks a portion of them. Of about 7,900 clones in the sample, around 98% were seen once. Sequencing was carried out using naive CD8+ T cells from blood. The origin of the receptors is a human donor in good health. Each CDR3 is given with its conserved first and last residue.

v_call: TRBV25-1; cdr3_aa: CASSGPGSARNQPQHF
v_call: TRBV27; cdr3_aa: CASSSLLGGRGETQYF
v_call: TRBV19; cdr3_aa: CASSMDRGFGNTIYF
v_call: TRBV6-1; cdr3_aa: CASNGGPYEQYF
v_call: TRBV27; cdr3_aa: CASSSTDAGGYTF
v_call: TRBV15; cdr3_aa: CATSRERQVTYEQYF
v_call: TRBV5-6; cdr3_aa: CASSPPSQETQYF
v_call: TRBV5-4; cdr3_aa: CASSLGTGSGENIQYF
v_call: TRBV7-8; cdr3_aa: CASSLERGRGNTIYF
v_call: TRBV5-8; cdr3_aa: CASSPRRDTQYF
v_call: TRBV5-4; cdr3_aa: CAILQGAEGYTF
v_call: TRBV6-6; cdr3_aa: CASRLGRAELFF
v_call: TRBV11-2; cdr3_aa: CASSRTLYQESSYNEQFF
v_call: TRBV13; cdr3_aa: CASSFRLAATGELFF
v_call: TRBV30; cdr3_aa: CAWSTGQGSYEQYF
v_call: TRBV13; cdr3_aa: CASSAGVGRYEQYF
v_call: TRBV30; cdr3_aa: CAWEDLAGVQETQYF
v_call: TRBV7-2; cdr3_aa: CASSLVGGRTEAFF
v_call: TRBV6-5; cdr3_aa: CASSYSASGYYNEQFF
v_call: TRBV4-1; cdr3_aa: CASSSRQGQETQYF
v_call: TRBV19; cdr3_aa: CAADSPGTPSGANVLTF
v_call: TRBV15; cdr3_aa: CATSRDRAASEKLFF
v_call: TRBV2; cdr3_aa: CASSAHREKSAGEQFF
v_call: TRBV19; cdr3_aa: CASSIDDRYSNQPQHF
v_call: TRBV9; cdr3_aa: CASSPSGSLTDTQYF
v_call: TRBV5-5; cdr3_aa: CASSLIGRPSSYNSPLHF
v_call: TRBV7-9; cdr3_aa: CASSLQSGDEKLFF
v_call: TRBV4-1; cdr3_aa: CASSQGPGHLVEAFF
v_call: TRBV5-6; cdr3_aa: CASSSGTGGNQPQHF
v_call: TRBV7-3; cdr3_aa: CASSLNAGYTDTQYF
v_call: TRBV7-3; cdr3_aa: CASSETSGSNEQFF
v_call: TRBV19; cdr3_aa: CASSAAPLHEQFF